The rows below give T cell receptor beta chains drawn from one sample of a study of blood T cell repertoires in COVID-19. Measured with immunoSEQ multiplex PCR; TCRdb has only the in-frame clones, and not every one. The sample yields 390,000 or so clones, nearly 90% seen once. The sample was peripheral blood. These receptors were taken from a man between 18 and 35 years old with active or convalescent COVID-19. The CDR3 runs from the conserved cysteine through the conserved F or W. A D gene is named only where the DNA matches it firmly. Clone size is stated in some rows and not others, as once, few, many or a class when expanded.

clone_size,d_call,v_call,j_call,cdr3_nt,cdr3_aa
.,.,TRBV4-1,TRBJ2-2,TGCGCCAGCAGCCAAGTCCAGTTCAACACCGGGGAGCTGTTTTTT,CASSQVQFNTGELFF
.,.,TRBV7-8,TRBJ2-7,TGTGCCAGCAGCATGACTAGAGCCGAGCAGTACTTC,CASSMTRAEQYF
few,TRBD1,TRBV7-8,TRBJ1-6,TGTGCCAGCAGCCACCGGGACAGTTATAATTCACCCCTCCACTTT,CASSHRDSYNSPLHF
.,TRBD2,TRBV6-2/TRBV6-3,TRBJ2-3,TGTGCCAGCAGTAGAGCGGCGGGAGGGCCCTCAGATACGCAGTATTTT,CASSRAAGGPSDTQYF
.,.,TRBV20-1,TRBJ2-5,TGCAGTGCCCTTCTGGAGACCCAGTACTTC,CSALLETQYF
.,TRBD1,TRBV5-5,TRBJ1-2,TGTGCCAGCAGCTTGGCCGTCTGGACAGGGGGCAGCTATGGCTACACCTTC,CASSLAVWTGGSYGYTF
.,TRBD2,TRBV27,TRBJ2-3,TGTGCCAGCAGTTTTCTTACTAGCGGACTCACAGATACGCAGTATTTT,CASSFLTSGLTDTQYF
.,.,TRBV7-8,TRBJ1-4,TGTGCCAGCAGCCCGCCCCTCAGGGAAAGACGACGCGAATCGGAAAAACTGTTTTTT,CASSPPLRERRRESEKLFF
.,.,TRBV9,TRBJ1-2,TGTGCCAGCAGCCCGGGAGACAGTCTTAACTATGGCTACACCTTC,CASSPGDSLNYGYTF
.,TRBD1,TRBV7-2,TRBJ1-2,TGTGCCAGCAGCTTAGCTCGGGACAGAGTTGGAGGCTACACCTTC,CASSLARDRVGGYTF
.,.,TRBV3-1/TRBV3-2,TRBJ2-2,TGTGCCAGCAGCCTCGGACTGGCTCCCCGGGAGCTGTTTTTT,CASSLGLAPRELFF
.,.,TRBV4-2,TRBJ2-7,TGTGCCAGCGGGTTGGGCAGCGGCTACTACGAGCAGTACTTC,CASGLGSGYYEQYF
.,TRBD2,TRBV4-1,TRBJ2-1,TGCGCCAGCAGCCAAGGACTAGCGGGGGCCGCTTACAATGAGCAGTTCTTC,CASSQGLAGAAYNEQFF
.,.,TRBV12-3/TRBV12-4,TRBJ2-1,TGTGCCAGCAGTAGCGAGGCGCACCCGAAGTTCTTC,CASSSEAHPKFF
few,TRBD1,TRBV19,TRBJ2-1,TGTGCCAGTAGTGCCCTTGGGACAGGGGCCTACAATGAGCAGTTCTTC,CASSALGTGAYNEQFF
.,.,TRBV7-9,TRBJ1-1,TGTGCCAGCAGCCCCTTCGGCGGGACTGAAGCTTTCTTT,CASSPFGGTEAFF
.,.,TRBV18,TRBJ2-2,TGTGCCAGCGTAAGACAGCCCGGGGAGCTGTTTTTT,CASVRQPGELFF
.,.,TRBV6-2/TRBV6-3,TRBJ1-5,TGTGCCAGCAGTTACACAGACAGCAGCTATAGCAATCAGCCCCAGCATTTT,CASSYTDSSYSNQPQHF
.,.,TRBV9,TRBJ2-3,TGTGCCAGCAGCGTAGAAGGGGTAAGAACAGATACGCAGTATTTT,CASSVEGVRTDTQYF
.,.,TRBV19,TRBJ2-2,TGTGGGAGCGGCCGGCGATTACTGAACACCGGGGAGCTGTTTTTT,CGSGRRLLNTGELFF
few,TRBD2,TRBV4-2,TRBJ2-5,TGTGCCAGCAGCCAAGAAACTAGCGGGAGGAGGGGGGAGACCCAGTACTTC,CASSQETSGRRGETQYF
few,.,TRBV5-8,TRBJ1-5,TGTGCCAGCAGCTTAAGTCGTGGCTTTTCTCAGCCCCAGCATTTT,CASSLSRGFSQPQHF
.,TRBD2,TRBV7-2,TRBJ2-4,TGTGCCAGCAGTCGGGCGGGGGAAAAGTACTTC,CASSRAGEKYF
.,TRBD1,TRBV7-3,TRBJ1-2,TGTGCCAGCAGCCCCGACAGGGATTCTAACTATGGCTACACCTTC,CASSPDRDSNYGYTF
.,.,TRBV12-3/TRBV12-4,TRBJ2-5,TGTGCCAGCACCACCTCGAGCGAGGAGACCCAGTACTTC,CASTTSSEETQYF
.,TRBD1,TRBV3-1/TRBV3-2,TRBJ1-5,TGTGCCAGCAGCCAAGAGCTTGGACAGGCCAGCAATCAGCCCCAGCATTTT,CASSQELGQASNQPQHF
.,.,TRBV2,TRBJ2-1,TGTGCCCACGGACAGATATACAATGAGCAGTTCTTC,CAHGQIYNEQFF
.,.,TRBV6-5,TRBJ2-7,TGTGCCAGCACTAGTCTCGCAGTGGAGGCCTACGAGCAGTACTTC,CASTSLAVEAYEQYF
.,.,TRBV7-9,TRBJ2-7,TGTGCCAGCAGCGGGACCCGGGACATATCCTACGAGCAGTACTTC,CASSGTRDISYEQYF
.,.,TRBV14,TRBJ1-1,TGTGCCAGCAGCCAAGACTTACAGGGTCCTGAAGCTTTCTTT,CASSQDLQGPEAFF
once,TRBD1,TRBV5-1,TRBJ2-7,TGCGCCAGCAGCAGGGGACAGGGAGCCTACGAGCAGTACTTC,CASSRGQGAYEQYF
.,.,TRBV7-3,TRBJ1-6,TGTGCCAGCAGCTTAGCGCAGGGAGGTAATTCACCCCTCCACTTT,CASSLAQGGNSPLHF
.,.,TRBV6-5,TRBJ1-5,TGTGCCAGCAGCGGTCCCAATCAGCCCCAGCATTTT,CASSGPNQPQHF
.,TRBD1,TRBV9,TRBJ2-1,TGTGCCAGCAGCGTAGGCCCTAGGTCAGGACAGGGATACAATGAGCAGTTCTTC,CASSVGPRSGQGYNEQFF
.,.,TRBV6-5,TRBJ2-2,TGTGCCAGCAGTTACTCGAGAAGGGGTGGAGGGGAGCTGTTTTTT,CASSYSRRGGGELFF
.,.,TRBV4-3,TRBJ1-3,TGCGCCAGCAGCCAAGGTCGGGGTGTGGGAAACACCATATATTTT,CASSQGRGVGNTIYF
.,TRBD1,TRBV3-1/TRBV3-2,TRBJ1-2,TGTGCCAGCAGCCACGGACAGGGGTACCTATATGGCTACACCTTC,CASSHGQGYLYGYTF
.,TRBD1,TRBV9,TRBJ2-1,TGTGCCAGCAGCTTAAGGACAGGTCACAATGAGCAGTTCTTC,CASSLRTGHNEQFF
.,.,TRBV4-1,TRBJ1-6,TGCGCCAGCAGCCAAGGGTTCGGGACAAGTAATTCACCCCTCCACTTT,CASSQGFGTSNSPLHF
.,.,TRBV2,TRBJ1-1,TGTGCCAGCAGAGGGAACAGGGACGCCACTGAAGCTTTCTTT,CASRGNRDATEAFF
.,.,TRBV25-1,TRBJ1-4,TGTGCCAGCAGTCCGGACAGCGAAAAACTGTTTTTT,CASSPDSEKLFF
.,TRBD2,TRBV11-3,TRBJ2-5,TGTGCCAGCAGCTTAGAAGGCCGGCTAGCGGGGGTCCAAGAGACCCAGTACTTC,CASSLEGRLAGVQETQYF